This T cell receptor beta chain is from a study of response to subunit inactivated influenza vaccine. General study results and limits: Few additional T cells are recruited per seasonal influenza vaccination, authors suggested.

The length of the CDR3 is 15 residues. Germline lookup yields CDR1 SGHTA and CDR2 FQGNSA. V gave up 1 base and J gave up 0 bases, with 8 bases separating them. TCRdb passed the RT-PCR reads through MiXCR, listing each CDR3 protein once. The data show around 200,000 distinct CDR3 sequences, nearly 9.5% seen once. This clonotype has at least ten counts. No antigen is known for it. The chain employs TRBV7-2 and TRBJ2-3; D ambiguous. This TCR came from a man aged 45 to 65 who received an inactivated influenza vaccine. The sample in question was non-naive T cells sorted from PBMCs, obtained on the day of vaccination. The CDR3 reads CASSLDDLSTDTQYF. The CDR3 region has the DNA TGTGCCAGCAGCTTAGATGATCTTAGCACAGATACGCAGTATTTT.